What follows is one T cell receptor (beta chain) and its context. Run at survey level, the immunoSEQ assay was version v3.0. Libraries were prepared by immunoSEQ multiplex PCR; TCRdb keeps only in-frame clonotypes and omits some of them. This table holds roughly 40,000 clones, about 90% found once. V was pared by 0 bases and J by 2 bases, with 11 bases of the junction left unmatched. The CDR3 contains 18 residues. Per the germline V gene, CDR1 is WNHNN and CDR2 is SYGVQD (reference sequence). This sample stems from a study of long-term antiretroviral therapy in people with HIV. The source was unsorted PBMCs, collected 1.2 years after starting antiretroviral therapy. The V call is TRBV10-1, the J call TRBJ2-3, with 7 bases lining up with TRBD1. This TCR was recovered from a woman aged 45 to 65 with HIV. CDR3 residues: CASSESGTGTAATDTQYF. DNA for the CDR3: TGCGCCAGCAGTGAGTCGGGAACCGGGACAGCCGCCACAGATACGCAGTATTTT.